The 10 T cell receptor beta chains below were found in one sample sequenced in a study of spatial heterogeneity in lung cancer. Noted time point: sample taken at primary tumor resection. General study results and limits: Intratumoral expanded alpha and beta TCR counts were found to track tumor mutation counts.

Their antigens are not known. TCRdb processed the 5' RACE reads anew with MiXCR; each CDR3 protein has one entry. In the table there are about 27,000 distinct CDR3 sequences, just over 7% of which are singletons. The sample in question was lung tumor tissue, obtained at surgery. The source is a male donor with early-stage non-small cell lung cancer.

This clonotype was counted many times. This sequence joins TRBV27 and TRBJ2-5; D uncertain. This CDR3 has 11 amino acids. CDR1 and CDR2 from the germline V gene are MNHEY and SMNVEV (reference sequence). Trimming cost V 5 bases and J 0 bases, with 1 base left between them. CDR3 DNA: TGTGCCAGCAGTCACCAAGAGACCCAGTACTTC. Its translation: CASSHQETQYF.

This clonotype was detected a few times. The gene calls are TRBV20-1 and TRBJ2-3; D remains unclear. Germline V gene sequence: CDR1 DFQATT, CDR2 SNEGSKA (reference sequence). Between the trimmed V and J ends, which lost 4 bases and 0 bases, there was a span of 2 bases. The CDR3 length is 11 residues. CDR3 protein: CSAISTDTQYF. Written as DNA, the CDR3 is TGCAGTGCTATTAGCACAGATACGCAGTATTTT.

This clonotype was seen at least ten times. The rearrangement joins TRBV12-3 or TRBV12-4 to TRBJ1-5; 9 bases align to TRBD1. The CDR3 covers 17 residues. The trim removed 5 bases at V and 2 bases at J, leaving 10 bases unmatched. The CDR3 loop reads CASSPRRQGVGNQPQHF. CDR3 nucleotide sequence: TGTGCCAGCAGTCCAAGGAGACAGGGGGTGGGCAATCAGCCCCAGCATTTT.

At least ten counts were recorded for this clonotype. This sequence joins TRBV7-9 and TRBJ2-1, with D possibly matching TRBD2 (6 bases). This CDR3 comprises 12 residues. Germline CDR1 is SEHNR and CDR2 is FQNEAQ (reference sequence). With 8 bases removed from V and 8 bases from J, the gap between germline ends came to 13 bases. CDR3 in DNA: TGTGCCAGCGACGGCTGGGGGGATGAGCAGTTCTTC. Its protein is CASDGWGDEQFF.

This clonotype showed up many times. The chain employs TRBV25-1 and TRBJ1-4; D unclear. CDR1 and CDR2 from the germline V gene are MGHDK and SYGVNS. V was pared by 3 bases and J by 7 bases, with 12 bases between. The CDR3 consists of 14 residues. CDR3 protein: CASSESVVGEKLFF. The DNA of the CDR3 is TGTGCCAGCAGTGAGTCAGTGGTCGGTGAAAAACTGTTTTTT.

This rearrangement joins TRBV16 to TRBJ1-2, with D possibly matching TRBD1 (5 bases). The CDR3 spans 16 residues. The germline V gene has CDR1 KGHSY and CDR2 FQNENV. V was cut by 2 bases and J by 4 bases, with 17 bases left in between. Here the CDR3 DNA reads TGTGCCAGCAGCCAAAATTCCGCTCCAGGGTCCTATGGCTACACCTTC. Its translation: CASSQNSAPGSYGYTF.

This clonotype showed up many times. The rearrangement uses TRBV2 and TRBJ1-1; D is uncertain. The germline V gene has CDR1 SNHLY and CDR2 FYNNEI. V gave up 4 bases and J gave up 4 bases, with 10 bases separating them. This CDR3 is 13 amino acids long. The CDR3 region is CASSVKAGTEAFF. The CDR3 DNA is TGTGCCAGCAGTGTGAAAGCGGGCACTGAAGCTTTCTTT.

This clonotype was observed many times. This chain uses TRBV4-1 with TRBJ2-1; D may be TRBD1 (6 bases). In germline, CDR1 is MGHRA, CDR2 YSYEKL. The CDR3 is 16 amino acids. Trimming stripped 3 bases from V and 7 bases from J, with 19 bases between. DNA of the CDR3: TGCGCCAGCAGCCAGGCCGGGACAACCGGCTGGAATGAGCAGTTCTTC. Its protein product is CASSQAGTTGWNEQFF.

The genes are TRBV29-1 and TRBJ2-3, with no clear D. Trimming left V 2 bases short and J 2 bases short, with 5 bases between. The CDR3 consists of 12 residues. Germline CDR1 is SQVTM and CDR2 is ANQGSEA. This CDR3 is CSVEHSTDTQYF. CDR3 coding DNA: TGCAGCGTTGAACATTCCACAGATACGCAGTATTTT.

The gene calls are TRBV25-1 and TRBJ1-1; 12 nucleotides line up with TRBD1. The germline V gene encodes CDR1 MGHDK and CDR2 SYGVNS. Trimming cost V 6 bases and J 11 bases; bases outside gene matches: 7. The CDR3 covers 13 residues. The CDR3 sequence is CASRWGQGAAAFF. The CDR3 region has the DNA TGTGCCAGCAGATGGGGACAGGGGGCCGCGGCTTTCTTT.